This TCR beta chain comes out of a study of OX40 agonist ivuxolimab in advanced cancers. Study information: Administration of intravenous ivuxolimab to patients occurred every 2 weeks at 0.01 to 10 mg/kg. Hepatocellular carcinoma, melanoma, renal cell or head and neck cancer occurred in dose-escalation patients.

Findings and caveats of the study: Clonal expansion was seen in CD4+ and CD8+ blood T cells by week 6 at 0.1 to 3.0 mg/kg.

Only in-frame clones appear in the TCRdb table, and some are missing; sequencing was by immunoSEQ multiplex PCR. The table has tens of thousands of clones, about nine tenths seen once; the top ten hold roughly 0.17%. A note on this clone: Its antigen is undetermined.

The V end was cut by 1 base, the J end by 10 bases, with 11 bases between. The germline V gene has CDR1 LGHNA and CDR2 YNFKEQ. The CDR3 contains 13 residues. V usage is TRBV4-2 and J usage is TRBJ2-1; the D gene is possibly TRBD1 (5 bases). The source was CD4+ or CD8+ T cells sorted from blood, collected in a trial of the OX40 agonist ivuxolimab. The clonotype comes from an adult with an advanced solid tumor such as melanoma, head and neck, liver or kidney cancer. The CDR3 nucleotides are TGTGCCAGCAGCCAAGCCCGACAGTCAGAGCAGTTCTTC. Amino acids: CASSQARQSEQFF.